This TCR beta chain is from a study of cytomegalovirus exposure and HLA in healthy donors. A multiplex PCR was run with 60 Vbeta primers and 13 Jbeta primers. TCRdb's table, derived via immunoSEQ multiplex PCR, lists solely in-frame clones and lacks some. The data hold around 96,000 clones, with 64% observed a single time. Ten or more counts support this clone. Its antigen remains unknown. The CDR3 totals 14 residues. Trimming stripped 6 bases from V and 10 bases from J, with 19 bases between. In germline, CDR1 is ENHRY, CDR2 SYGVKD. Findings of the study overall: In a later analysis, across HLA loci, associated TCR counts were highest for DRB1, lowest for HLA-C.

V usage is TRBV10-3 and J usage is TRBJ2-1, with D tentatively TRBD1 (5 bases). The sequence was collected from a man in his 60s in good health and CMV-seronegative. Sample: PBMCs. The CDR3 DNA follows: TGTGCCATCAGAGACGTATCAACACCAGGGGAGCAGTTCTTC. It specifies CAIRDVSTPGEQFF.